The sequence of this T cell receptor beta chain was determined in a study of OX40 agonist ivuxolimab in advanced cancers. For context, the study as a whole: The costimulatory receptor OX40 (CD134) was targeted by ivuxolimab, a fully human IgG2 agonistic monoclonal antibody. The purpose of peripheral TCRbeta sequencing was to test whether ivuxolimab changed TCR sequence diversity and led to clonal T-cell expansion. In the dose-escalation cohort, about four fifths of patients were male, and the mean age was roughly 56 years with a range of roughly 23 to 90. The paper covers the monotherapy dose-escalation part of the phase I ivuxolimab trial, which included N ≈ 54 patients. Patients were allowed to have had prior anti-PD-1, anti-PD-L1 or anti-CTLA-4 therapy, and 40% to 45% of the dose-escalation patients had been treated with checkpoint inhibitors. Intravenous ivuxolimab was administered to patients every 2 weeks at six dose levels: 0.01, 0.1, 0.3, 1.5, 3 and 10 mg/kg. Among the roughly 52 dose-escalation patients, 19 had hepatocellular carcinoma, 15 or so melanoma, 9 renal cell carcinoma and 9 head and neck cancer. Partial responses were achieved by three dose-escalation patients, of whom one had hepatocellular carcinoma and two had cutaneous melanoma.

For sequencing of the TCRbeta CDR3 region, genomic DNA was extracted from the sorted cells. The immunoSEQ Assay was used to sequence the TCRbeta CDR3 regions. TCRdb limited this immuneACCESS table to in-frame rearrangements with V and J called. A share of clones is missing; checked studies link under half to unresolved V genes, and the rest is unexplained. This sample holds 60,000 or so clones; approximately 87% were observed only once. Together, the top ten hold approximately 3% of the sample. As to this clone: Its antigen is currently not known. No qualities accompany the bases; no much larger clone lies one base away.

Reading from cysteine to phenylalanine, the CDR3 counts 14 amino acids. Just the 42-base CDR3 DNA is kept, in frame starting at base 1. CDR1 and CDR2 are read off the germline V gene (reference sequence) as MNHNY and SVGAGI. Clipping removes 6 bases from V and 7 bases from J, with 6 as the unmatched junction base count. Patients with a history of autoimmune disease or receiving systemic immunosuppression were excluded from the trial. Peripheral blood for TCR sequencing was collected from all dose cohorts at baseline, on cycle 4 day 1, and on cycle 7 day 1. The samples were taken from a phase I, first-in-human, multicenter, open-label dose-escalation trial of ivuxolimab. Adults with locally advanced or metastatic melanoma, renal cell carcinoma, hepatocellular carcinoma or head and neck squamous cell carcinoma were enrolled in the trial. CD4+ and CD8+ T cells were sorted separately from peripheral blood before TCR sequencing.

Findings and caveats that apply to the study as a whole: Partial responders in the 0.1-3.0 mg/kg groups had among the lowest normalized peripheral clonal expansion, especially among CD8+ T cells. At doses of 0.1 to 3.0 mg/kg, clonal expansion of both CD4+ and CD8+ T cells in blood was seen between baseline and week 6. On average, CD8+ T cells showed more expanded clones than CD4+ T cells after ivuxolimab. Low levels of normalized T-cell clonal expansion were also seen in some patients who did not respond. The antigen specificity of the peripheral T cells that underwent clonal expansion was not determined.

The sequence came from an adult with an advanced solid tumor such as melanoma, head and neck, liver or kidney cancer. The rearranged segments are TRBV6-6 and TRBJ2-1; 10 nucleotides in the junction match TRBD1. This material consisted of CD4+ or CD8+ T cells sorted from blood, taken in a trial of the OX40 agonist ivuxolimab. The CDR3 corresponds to CASRTGGFGNEQFF. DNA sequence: TGTGCCAGCAGGACAGGGGGCTTTGGAAATGAGCAGTTCTTC.